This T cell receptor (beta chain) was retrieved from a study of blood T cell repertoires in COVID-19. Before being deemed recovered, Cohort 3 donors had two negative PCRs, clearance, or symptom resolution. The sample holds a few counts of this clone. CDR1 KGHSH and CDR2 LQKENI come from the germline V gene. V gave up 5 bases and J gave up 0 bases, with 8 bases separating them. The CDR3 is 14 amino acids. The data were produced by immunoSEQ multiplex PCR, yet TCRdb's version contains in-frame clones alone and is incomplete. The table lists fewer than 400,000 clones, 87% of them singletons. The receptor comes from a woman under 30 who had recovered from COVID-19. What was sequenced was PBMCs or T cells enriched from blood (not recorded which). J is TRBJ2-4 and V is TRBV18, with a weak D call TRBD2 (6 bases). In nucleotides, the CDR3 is TGTGCCAGCTCATCGGGACTAGCCAAAAACATTCAGTACTTC. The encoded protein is CASSSGLAKNIQYF.